These 8 T cell receptor beta chains were all obtained from the same sample, sequenced in a study of cytomegalovirus exposure and HLA in healthy donors. In the PCR, 60 Vbeta and 13 Jbeta primers were used. Method: immunoSEQ multiplex PCR; TCRdb's copy keeps in-frame clones and lacks some. The sample yields 100,000 to 150,000 clones, about 76% seen once. Sample: PBMCs. All receptors come from a man between 18 and 35 years old in good health and CMV-seronegative.

V usage is TRBV7-9 and J usage is TRBJ2-7, with a tentative D call TRBD2 (5 bases). The V end was cut by 6 bases, the J end by 2 bases, with 20 bases between. This CDR3 has 16 amino acids. Germline-derived CDR1 and CDR2 are SEHNR and FQNEAQ (reference sequence). CDR3 loop: CASSPRGGQLTYEQYF. In DNA form, the CDR3 reads TGTGCCAGCAGTCCCCGAGGAGGCCAATTGACCTACGAGCAGTACTTC.

The chain recombines TRBV10-3 with TRBJ1-1; D gene uncertain. The CDR3 length is 14 residues. Germline CDR1 ENHRY, CDR2 SYGVKD. V was clipped by 2 bases and J by 1 base, with 8 bases between them. The CDR3, as DNA: TGTGCCATCAGTGAGAATCGCGAGAACACTGAAGCTTTCTTT. Protein sequence: CAISENRENTEAFF.

The chain is built from TRBV18 and TRBJ1-2, with 12 positions matching TRBD1. V dropped 5 bases and J dropped 8; count of bases not matched to a gene: 12. The CDR3 length is 16 residues. CDR1 and CDR2 from the germline V gene are KGHSH and LQKENI. This CDR3 reads CASSSTGTGGELGYTF. The CDR3 nucleotides read TGTGCCAGCTCATCCACCGGGACAGGGGGCGAATTGGGCTACACCTTC.

This chain uses TRBV27 with TRBJ2-2; the match to TRBD2 covers 11 bases. The CDR3 length is 15 residues. Unmatched junction bases numbered 5, after V lost 1 base and J lost 10 bases. CDR1 is MNHEY and CDR2 is SMNVEV in the germline V gene (reference sequence). The CDR3 nucleotides read TGTGCCAGCAGTTTATATAGCGGGGGGGCATCGGAGCTGTTTTTT. It codes for CASSLYSGGASELFF.

V and J are TRBV7-6 and TRBJ1-5, with 9 bases that match TRBD1. Looked up from germline, CDR1 is SGHVS and CDR2 is FNYEAQ. V lost 5 bases and J lost 4; bases outside the gene matches: 3. CDR3 length: 14 amino acids. CDR3 sequence reads: CASSRGQGNQPQHF. For the CDR3, the DNA is TGTGCCAGCAGCAGGGGACAGGGAAATCAGCCCCAGCATTTT.

This chain uses TRBV12-5 with TRBJ1-1; the match to TRBD1 covers 9 bases. The CDR3 is made up of 18 amino acids. Germline V CDR1 and CDR2: LGHNT, FRNRAP. The V gene end was trimmed by 0 bases and the J gene end by 1 base; junction bases not matched to a gene: 9. The CDR3 sequence is CASGLVLGQGTSNTEAFF. The CDR3, as DNA: TGTGCTAGTGGTTTGGTTTTGGGACAGGGAACCTCGAACACTGAAGCTTTCTTT.

This chain links TRBV5-1 with TRBJ1-1; no definite D call. Trimming took off 0 bases at V and 7 bases at J, with 7 bases between the two ends. In germline, CDR1 is SGHRS, CDR2 YFSETQ. This CDR3 region has 12 residues. CDR3 nucleotide sequence: TGCGCCAGCAGCTTGGTGGCGGATGAAGCTTTCTTT. Encoded protein: CASSLVADEAFF.

This chain joins TRBV9 and TRBJ2-1, with D perhaps matching TRBD2 (7 bases). V lost 0 bases, J lost 8 bases, and 18 bases lay in between. Germline V gene data show CDR1 as SGDLS and CDR2 as YYNGEE. The CDR3 consists of 16 residues. The CDR3 sequence is CASSVEGGSPWHEQFF. DNA of the CDR3: TGTGCCAGCAGCGTAGAGGGGGGGAGCCCCTGGCATGAGCAGTTCTTC.